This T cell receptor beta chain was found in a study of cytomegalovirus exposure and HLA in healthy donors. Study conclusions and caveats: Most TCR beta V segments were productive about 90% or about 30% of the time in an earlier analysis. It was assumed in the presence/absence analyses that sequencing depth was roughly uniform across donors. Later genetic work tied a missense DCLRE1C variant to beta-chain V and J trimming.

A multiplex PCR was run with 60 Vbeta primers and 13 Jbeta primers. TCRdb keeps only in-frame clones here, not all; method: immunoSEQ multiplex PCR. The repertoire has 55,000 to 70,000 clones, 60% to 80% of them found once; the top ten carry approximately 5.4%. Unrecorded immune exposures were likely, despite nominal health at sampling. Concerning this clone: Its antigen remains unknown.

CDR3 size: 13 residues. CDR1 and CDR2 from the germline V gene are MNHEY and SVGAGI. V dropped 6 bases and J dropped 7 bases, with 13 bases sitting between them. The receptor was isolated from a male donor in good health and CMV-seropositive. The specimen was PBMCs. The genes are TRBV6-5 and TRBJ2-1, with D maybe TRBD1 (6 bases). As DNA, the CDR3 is TGTGCCAGCAGGGAGACAGGCGGGAATGAGCAGTTCTTC. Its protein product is CASRETGGNEQFF.